One sample yielded the 15 T cell receptor beta chains listed below, sequenced in a study of blood T cell repertoires in COVID-19. Assay: immunoSEQ multiplex PCR; the TCRdb copy retains only in-frame clones and omits some. Altogether tens of thousands of clones are present, under 90% being singletons, with the ten largest covering approximately 12%. Material for sequencing was peripheral blood. These receptor sequences come from a human donor in a cohort sampled during active COVID-19.

The chain recombines TRBV11-3 with TRBJ1-1; 7 positions match TRBD1. The germline CDR1 and CDR2 sequences are SGHNT and YENEEA. CDR3 size: 13 residues. V lost 5 bases and J lost 4; bases outside the gene matches: 4. CDR3 sequence (DNA): TGTGCCAGCAGCGCCTCAGGGGGCACTGAAGCTTTCTTT. This translates into CASSASGGTEAFF.

V gene TRBV13 combines with J gene TRBJ1-3; TRBD1 might be the D (6 bases). CDR1 and CDR2 from the germline V gene are PRHDT and FYEKMQ (reference sequence). V was cut by 6 bases and J by 1 base, with 10 bases left in between. The CDR3 is made up of 14 amino acids. The CDR3 protein is CASRPQGSGNTIYF. CDR3 nucleotides: TGTGCCAGCAGACCTCAGGGGTCTGGAAACACCATATATTTT.

This clone appeared a single time. The chain recombines TRBV9 with TRBJ1-3; 7 bases align to TRBD1. The CDR3 runs to 13 residues. V lost 4 bases, J lost 4 bases, and 2 bases stayed unmatched. Germline V gene lookup returns CDR1 SGDLS and CDR2 YYNGEE. The CDR3 here is CASSLGQGNTIYF. The CDR3 bases are TGTGCCAGCAGCTTGGGACAGGGAAACACCATATATTTT.

V usage is TRBV12-5 and J usage is TRBJ2-1; 11 nucleotides line up with TRBD2. This CDR3 region has 15 residues. The germline gives CDR1 LGHNT, CDR2 FRNRAP. V shed 5 bases, J shed 4 bases, and the junction held 4 bases outside the gene matches. CDR3 sequence: CASGPSSGRYNEQFF. The CDR3 DNA reads TGTGCTAGTGGTCCTTCTAGCGGGAGGTACAATGAGCAGTTCTTC.

This sequence joins TRBV6-6 and TRBJ2-3; 7 positions match TRBD2. The trim removed 2 bases at V and 2 bases at J, leaving 7 bases unmatched. The CDR3 contains 16 residues. The germline gives CDR1 MNHNY, CDR2 SVGAGI (reference sequence). CDR3 sequence reads: CASSYPLAAFTDTQYF. DNA for the CDR3: TGTGCCAGCAGTTACCCGCTAGCGGCCTTCACAGATACGCAGTATTTT.

This clone was picked up a small number of times. This rearrangement joins TRBV24-1 to TRBJ1-5, with 9 bases that match TRBD1. V gave up 4 bases and J gave up 4 bases; unmatched junction bases: 4. Germline CDR1 KGHDR, CDR2 SFDVKD. The CDR3 covers 15 residues. CDR3 in DNA: TGTGCCACCAGTGACACGACAGGGGGAAATCAGCCCCAGCATTTT. It translates to CATSDTTGGNQPQHF.

The gene calls are TRBV6-6 and TRBJ1-2; 8 bases line up with TRBD1. After removal of 5 bases from V and 8 bases from J, the junction contained 1 base not matched to a gene. This CDR3 is built from 11 residues. CDR1 is MNHNY and CDR2 is SVGAGI in the germline V gene (reference sequence). For the CDR3, the DNA is TGTGCCAGCAGTCGACAGGGGGGCTACACCTTC. Translation: CASSRQGGYTF.

V usage is TRBV27 and J usage is TRBJ1-5, with 9 bases lining up with TRBD1. Per the germline V gene, CDR1 is MNHEY and CDR2 is SMNVEV (reference sequence). V was clipped by 6 bases and J by 9 bases; unmatched bases: 9. This CDR3 is 14 amino acids long. CDR3 sequence: CASSPGTGFGPQHF. The DNA for the CDR3 is TGTGCCAGCAGCCCCGGGACAGGGTTCGGGCCCCAGCATTTT.

This clone was counted only a few times. The chain uses TRBV3-1 (or the pseudogene TRBV3-2) and TRBJ2-6; no clear D gene. There are 16 residues in the CDR3. V was trimmed by 4 bases and J by 0 bases, leaving 10 bases between them. In germline, CDR1 is LGHDT, CDR2 YNNKEL (reference sequence). The CDR3 bases are TGTGCCAGCAGCCTCCTAATCGGCTCTGGGGCCAACGTCCTGACTTTC. This codes for CASSLLIGSGANVLTF.

This chain connects TRBV28 to TRBJ1-2; D uncertain. V lost 3 bases and J lost 7, with 15 bases in between. This CDR3 comprises 14 residues. Germline V gene sequence: CDR1 MDHEN, CDR2 SYDVKM. DNA of the CDR3: TGTGCCAGCAGTTTTTCAACTGTTTATTTTGGCTACACCTTC. It is translated as CASSFSTVYFGYTF.

The chain joins TRBV24-1 to TRBJ1-1, with a tentative D call TRBD1 (6 bases). Trimming pared 7 bases from V and 1 base from J, leaving 12 bases between. The CDR3 spans 14 residues. Germline values: CDR1 KGHDR, CDR2 SFDVKD. This CDR3 reads CATSRVGGNTEAFF. In DNA form, the CDR3 reads TGTGCCACCAGCCGCGTAGGGGGGAACACTGAAGCTTTCTTT.

The V call is TRBV6-5, the J call TRBJ2-3; possibly TRBD2 for D (5 bases). Germline V gene data show CDR1 as MNHEY and CDR2 as SVGAGI. Trimming stripped 7 bases from V and 2 bases from J, with 13 bases between. This CDR3 is built from 14 residues. CDR3 sequence reads: CASMGAFYTDTQYF. CDR3 nucleotides: TGTGCCAGCATGGGAGCATTCTACACAGATACGCAGTATTTT.

The V call is TRBV7-8, the J call TRBJ2-1, with TRBD1 as a possible D gene (6 bases). V was pared by 0 bases and J by 10 bases, with 13 bases between. Germline CDR1 SGHVS, CDR2 FQNEAQ. The CDR3 has 14 residues. CDR3 amino acids: CASSLATLQGEQFF. CDR3 sequence (DNA): TGTGCCAGCAGCTTAGCTACCCTACAGGGCGAGCAGTTCTTC.

This sequence joins TRBV6-5 and TRBJ1-5, with TRBD1 matching 8 bases. V lost 5 bases, J lost 3 bases, and 6 bases stayed unmatched. CDR1 is MNHEY, CDR2 SVGAGI, per germline. CDR3 size: 15 residues. The CDR3 DNA follows: TGTGCCAGCAGTCGACAGGGGAGCTACAATCAGCCCCAGCATTTT. It specifies CASSRQGSYNQPQHF.

This chain links TRBV28 with TRBJ1-3, with D possibly being TRBD1 (5 bases). The CDR3 has 16 residues. Germline CDR1 MDHEN, CDR2 SYDVKM. Trimming pared 4 bases from V and 1 base from J, leaving 14 bases between. CDR3 bases: TGTGCCAGCAGTTCGCCCGGGGGATCTTCTGGAAACACCATATATTTT. It translates to CASSSPGGSSGNTIYF.